The following is a T cell receptor (beta chain) sequence with its context. Trimming removed 6 bases at V and 1 base at J, with 12 bases between. CDR3 length: 14 residues. The germline CDR1 and CDR2 sequences are WSHSY and SAAADI. The sample originates from a study of cytotoxic CD8 clonotypes in ibrutinib-treated CLL. In the study overall: Investigators reported around 25 partial and 2 complete responses; after median about 70 months, roughly 15 patients remained remitted and about 12 progressed.

Sequenced by immunoSEQ multiplex PCR; TCRdb stores in-frame clones only, minus some. The sample holds around 30,000 clones; 57% are singletons and the top ten take around 5%. Sequences were derived from PBMCs, sampled before ibrutinib treatment. The chain combines TRBV10-2 with TRBJ1-1; D may be TRBD1 (5 bases). The clonotype originates from a human donor with chronic lymphocytic leukemia. CDR3 amino acids: CASSDSAGNTEAFF. The CDR3 DNA reads as TGCGCCAGCAGCGACAGCGCGGGGAACACTGAAGCTTTCTTT.